These 32 T cell receptor beta chains were sequenced from one sample in a study of blood T cell repertoires in COVID-19. The repertoire was sequenced with immunoSEQ multiplex PCR; TCRdb's copy has only in-frame clones and lacks some. The sample has about 190,000 clones; 65% to 80% are singletons. Material: peripheral blood. The receptors originated from a man aged 50 or older who had recovered from COVID-19.

The V and J genes are TRBV2 and TRBJ1-4, with D possibly matching TRBD1 (5 bases). Germline V lookup: CDR1 SNHLY, CDR2 FYNNEI. The V end lost 5 bases, the J end lost 3 bases, and 13 bases lay between the germline ends. The CDR3 is 15 amino acids. CDR3 region: CASSSYRDSNEKLFF. For the CDR3, the DNA is TGTGCCAGCAGTTCCTACCGGGACTCTAATGAAAAACTGTTTTTT.

This chain links TRBV27 with TRBJ1-5; 7 bases are shared with TRBD1. The germline V gene encodes CDR1 MNHEY and CDR2 SMNVEV (reference sequence). V gave up 2 bases and J gave up 0 bases; unmatched junction bases: 4. The CDR3 runs to 16 residues. The CDR3 sequence is CASSLLGTASNQPQHF. Here the CDR3 DNA reads TGTGCCAGCAGTTTACTCGGGACAGCTAGCAATCAGCCCCAGCATTTT.

This chain joins TRBV30 and TRBJ1-3; D unresolved. Germline V CDR1 and CDR2: GTSNPN, SVGIG (reference sequence). V was cut by 5 bases and J by 0 bases, with 11 bases left in between. CDR3 length: 14 residues. Here the CDR3 reads CAWGRLSSGNTIYF. Here the CDR3 DNA reads TGTGCCTGGGGCAGGCTCAGCTCTGGAAACACCATATATTTT. Full variable domain (outside the CDR3, taken from reference TRBV30 and TRBJ1-3): SQTIHQWPATLVQPVGSPLSLECTVEGTSNPNLYWYRQAAGRGLQLLFYSVGIGQISSEVPQNLSASRPQDRQFILSSKKLLLSDSGFYLCAWGRLSSGNTIYFGEGSWLTVV.

V and J are TRBV30 and TRBJ2-5; 7 nucleotides match TRBD2. This CDR3 is 14 amino acids long. Germline loops: CDR1 GTSNPN, CDR2 SVGIG (reference sequence). J lost 4 bases, V lost 1 base, and 6 bases had no gene match. In nucleotides, the CDR3 is TGTGCCTGGAGTGGGGGAGGGCCCGGAGAGACCCAGTACTTC. Encoded protein: CAWSGGGPGETQYF.

The V gene is TRBV12-3 or TRBV12-4, the J gene TRBJ2-5; D gene unclear. The CDR3 covers 13 residues. Trimming took 6 bases from V and 0 from J, leaving 8 bases between them. The CDR3 reads CASSTSYQETQYF. The CDR3 bases are TGTGCCAGCAGCACATCCTACCAAGAGACCCAGTACTTC.

Only a few counts were recorded for this clone. This chain links TRBV29-1 with TRBJ1-1; D is unclear. Germline V CDR1 and CDR2: SQVTM, ANQGSEA. The CDR3 is 13 residues long. The V end lost 2 bases, the J end lost 2 bases, and 9 bases lay between the germline ends. The CDR3 here is CSVETAVNTEAFF. In DNA form, the CDR3 reads TGCAGCGTTGAAACCGCGGTAAACACTGAAGCTTTCTTT.

V is TRBV7-3 and J is TRBJ2-2; 12 bases are shared with TRBD2. This CDR3 is built from 17 residues. Per the germline V gene, CDR1 is SGHTA and CDR2 is FQGTGA. The ends lost 5 bases at V and 5 bases at J; junction bases unmatched: 9. The CDR3 reads CASSRWSSGRGTGELFF. The CDR3 nucleotides are TGTGCCAGCAGCCGATGGTCTAGCGGGAGGGGTACCGGGGAGCTGTTTTTT. The full variable domain, with the rest looked up from reference TRBV7-3 and TRBJ2-2, is GAGVSQTPSNKVTEKGKYVELRCDPISGHTALYWYRQSLGQGPEFLIYFQGTGAADDSGLPNDRFFAVRPEGSVSTLKIQRTERGDSAVYLCASSRWSSGRGTGELFFGEGSRLTVL.

This clone was picked up many times. V gene TRBV30 combines with J gene TRBJ1-5; the D is unclear. Trimming removed 3 bases at V and 3 bases at J, with 9 bases between. Germline CDR1 GTSNPN, CDR2 SVGIG (reference sequence). This CDR3 region has 13 residues. This chain's CDR3 is CAWRAGSNQPQHF. CDR3 nucleotides: TGTGCCTGGAGGGCGGGATCCAATCAGCCCCAGCATTTT.

This chain uses TRBV7-6 with TRBJ2-5, with TRBD2 as a possible D gene (7 bases). V lost 0 bases to trimming and J lost 4 bases, with 21 bases between them. From germline, CDR1 is SGHVS and CDR2 FNYEAQ. The CDR3 contains 18 residues. The DNA of the CDR3 is TGTGCCAGCAGCTTAGCGCGCTTCGGGGGGCGAAAGGGAGAGACCCAGTACTTC. This translates into CASSLARFGGRKGETQYF.

The V gene is TRBV24-1, the J gene TRBJ2-5; the D gene is possibly TRBD2 (7 bases). Trimming pared 4 bases from V and 1 base from J, leaving 15 bases between. The CDR3 is 16 residues long. In germline, CDR1 is KGHDR, CDR2 SFDVKD. DNA for the CDR3: TGTGCCACCAGTGAGGAATCGGGGGGCGTCCAAGAGACCCAGTACTTC. Protein sequence: CATSEESGGVQETQYF.

This clone was seen more than once but under ten times. The J gene is TRBJ2-1, the V gene TRBV28; 7 bases are a match to TRBD1. This CDR3 region has 15 residues. V trimming: 6 bases; J trimming: 4 bases; junction bases outside the gene matches: 9. CDR1 and CDR2 from the germline V gene are MDHEN and SYDVKM. CDR3: CASRALQGIYNEQFF. CDR3 DNA: TGTGCCAGCAGAGCCCTACAGGGGATTTACAATGAGCAGTTCTTC.

The chain uses TRBV4-1 and TRBJ2-7; 8 nucleotides agree with TRBD1. CDR3 size: 15 residues. Unmatched junction bases numbered 6, after V lost 2 bases and J lost 3 bases. The germline V gene encodes CDR1 MGHRA and CDR2 YSYEKL. CDR3 nucleotides: TGCGCCAGCAGCCAACTCCTTGGACAGGGCTACGAGCAGTACTTC. It translates to CASSQLLGQGYEQYF.

This chain connects TRBV19 to TRBJ2-1; TRBD2 aligns across 8 bases. The V segment lost 6 bases and the J segment 7 bases; nucleotides outside the gene matches: 14. CDR1 LNHDA and CDR2 SQIVND come from the germline V gene (reference sequence). The CDR3 extends over 16 amino acids. CDR3 sequence: CASRGRTSLDRNEQFF. The CDR3 DNA sequence: TGTGCCAGTAGAGGACGGACTAGCTTGGATAGGAATGAGCAGTTCTTC.

This clone was detected once. The V gene is TRBV18, the J gene TRBJ1-1, with D possibly TRBD1 on 5 matching bases. Trimming took off 5 bases at V and 5 bases at J, with 12 bases between the two ends. The length of the CDR3 is 13 residues. Per germline, CDR1 KGHSH and CDR2 LQKENI. The CDR3, as DNA: TGTGCCAGCTCATCAAACGGGGGTACTGAAGCTTTCTTT. It is translated as CASSSNGGTEAFF.

In this sample, this clone turned up a few times. This chain joins TRBV6-5 and TRBJ2-3, with 7 bases aligning to TRBD1. CDR1 is MNHEY, CDR2 SVGAGI, per germline. This CDR3 region has 14 residues. Trimming removed 0 bases from V and 6 bases from J; junction bases left unmatched: 3. CDR3 nucleotides: TGTGCCAGCAGTTACTCTTTGACAGGGGATACGCAGTATTTT. This gives the protein CASSYSLTGDTQYF.

The V call is TRBV28, the J call TRBJ1-5; possibly TRBD1 for D (5 bases). Per the germline V gene, CDR1 is MDHEN and CDR2 is SYDVKM. V lost 4 bases, J lost 3 bases, and 13 bases lay in between. The CDR3 totals 15 residues. For the CDR3, the DNA is TGTGCCAGCAGTTGGGGCAGATCTTTCAATCAGCCCCAGCATTTT. The encoded protein is CASSWGRSFNQPQHF.

The rearrangement uses TRBV10-1 and TRBJ2-5; D not certain. The CDR3 length is 14 residues. Trimming took 6 bases from V and 5 from J, leaving 16 bases between them. Germline V CDR1 and CDR2: WNHNN, SYGVQD (reference sequence). The CDR3 DNA reads TGCGCCAGCAGCCCCGGAGACCTCCCTGAGACCCAGTACTTC. As protein: CASSPGDLPETQYF.

The chain joins TRBV4-1 to TRBJ2-1; 14 nucleotides agree with TRBD2. The V and J ends lost 0 bases and 3 bases, in that order; junction bases with no gene match: 1. CDR3 length: 17 residues. CDR1 and CDR2 (germline): MGHRA, YSYEKL. The CDR3 reads CASSQEGTSGSYNEQFF. DNA for the CDR3: TGCGCCAGCAGCCAAGAGGGGACTAGCGGGAGCTACAATGAGCAGTTCTTC.

This rearrangement joins TRBV29-1 to TRBJ2-1; TRBD2 matches 8 bases. Losses at the gene ends were 7 bases for V and 0 bases for J; bases not matched to a gene: 14. The CDR3 covers 17 residues. Germline loops: CDR1 SQVTM, CDR2 ANQGSEA. CDR3 sequence (DNA): TGCAGCGACCTCCTAGACCTCAGCGGGAGCTCCTACAATGAGCAGTTCTTC. This encodes CSDLLDLSGSSYNEQFF.

This rearrangement joins TRBV3-1 (or the pseudogene TRBV3-2) to TRBJ1-1, with 8 bases that match TRBD1. Germline V gives CDR1 LGHDT, CDR2 YNNKEL (reference sequence). CDR3 length: 16 residues. The V and J ends lost 4 bases and 4 bases, in that order; junction bases with no gene match: 11. CDR3 protein: CASSLGGTGSGTEAFF. CDR3 in DNA: TGTGCCAGCAGCCTAGGAGGGACAGGATCGGGCACTGAAGCTTTCTTT.

This clone was counted a single time. This rearrangement joins TRBV28 to TRBJ2-7; the D is unclear. CDR1 is MDHEN and CDR2 is SYDVKM in the germline V gene. The CDR3 is 14 residues long. Trimming cost V 8 bases and J 0 bases, with 14 bases left between them. CDR3 amino acids: CASGTQTASYEQYF. The DNA of the CDR3 is TGTGCCAGCGGAACACAGACGGCCTCCTACGAGCAGTACTTC.

The chain is built from TRBV29-1 and TRBJ1-2; possibly TRBD1 for D (6 bases). Trimming removed 7 bases at V and 5 bases at J, with 20 bases between. CDR3 length equals 14 residues. Looked up from germline, CDR1 is SQVTM and CDR2 is ANQGSEA. The CDR3 sequence is CSDRDTKGSYGYTF. The CDR3 DNA reads as TGCAGCGATCGGGACACTAAAGGTTCTTATGGCTACACCTTC.

This sequence joins TRBV5-6 and TRBJ2-1, with TRBD1 identical over 9 bases. V lost 4 bases to trimming and J lost 16 bases; unmatched junction nucleotides: 6. The CDR3 has 11 amino acids. Germline V gene lookup returns CDR1 SGHDT and CDR2 YYEEEE. As DNA, the CDR3 is TGTGCCAGCAGCCCCGGGACAGGGTCCTTCTTC. Its protein product is CASSPGTGSFF.

CDR3 nucleotides: TGTGCCAGCAGTCCATCTAGCTCCTACAATGAGCAGTTCTTC. Encoded protein: CASSPSSSYNEQFF. The chain couples TRBV6-6 to TRBJ2-1, with no clear D. Trimming pared 5 bases from V and 0 bases from J, leaving 8 bases between. Germline values: CDR1 MNHNY, CDR2 SVGAGI (reference sequence). There are 14 residues in the CDR3.

This chain connects TRBV12-3 or TRBV12-4 to TRBJ2-7; no clear D gene. This CDR3 is built from 11 residues. Trimming shortened V by 6 bases and J by 1 base, and 4 bases separated the two germline ends. The CDR3 reads CASRASYEQYF. The CDR3 DNA is TGTGCCAGCAGGGCTTCCTACGAGCAGTACTTC.

The rearrangement links TRBV7-3 to TRBJ2-3, with 10 bases fitting TRBD2. The V and J ends lost 1 base and 4 bases, in that order; junction bases with no gene match: 8. This CDR3 is built from 17 residues. Per germline, CDR1 SGHTA and CDR2 FQGTGA. CDR3 DNA: TGTGCCAGCAGCTTAAGGGCCGGAGCGGGAGGGTCAGATACGCAGTATTTT. As protein: CASSLRAGAGGSDTQYF.

The chain carries TRBV5-4 and TRBJ2-3, with 10 bases matching TRBD2. Losses at the gene ends were 4 bases for V and 4 bases for J; bases not matched to a gene: 6. Germline V gene lookup returns CDR1 SGHNT and CDR2 YYREEE (reference sequence). This CDR3 contains 15 residues. The CDR3 here is CASSLSGRGADTQYF. Here the CDR3 DNA reads TGTGCCAGCAGCCTAAGCGGGAGGGGTGCAGATACGCAGTATTTT.

The genes are TRBV28 and TRBJ2-1; the D is unclear. The V gene lost 3 bases and the J gene lost 6 bases, with 3 bases spanning the gap. Germline V lookup: CDR1 MDHEN, CDR2 SYDVKM. The CDR3 has 11 residues. CDR3 nucleotides: TGTGCCAGCAGTTTGCGCAATGAGCAGTTCTTC. It codes for CASSLRNEQFF.

This chain joins TRBV4-3 and TRBJ2-1; 12 bases are shared with TRBD2. The CDR3 covers 17 residues. V was clipped by 4 bases and J by 4 bases; unmatched bases: 8. Germline loops: CDR1 LGHNA, CDR2 YSLEER. The CDR3 coding sequence is TGCGCCAGCAGCCCGCGTTCTAGCGGGAGGGAGTACAATGAGCAGTTCTTC. It is translated as CASSPRSSGREYNEQFF.

The chain recombines TRBV20-1 with TRBJ2-7; maybe TRBD2 (6 bases). V shed 3 bases and J shed 4 bases, with 19 bases lying between them. Per germline, CDR1 DFQATT and CDR2 SNEGSKA (reference sequence). The CDR3 is 15 residues long. The CDR3 DNA is TGCAGTGCTAGTCCTAGCGCAAGCCCCCCTTACGAGCAGTACTTC. Protein product: CSASPSASPPYEQYF.

The chain joins TRBV6-2 or TRBV6-3 to TRBJ1-2, with 9 bases lining up with TRBD1. The CDR3 is made up of 15 amino acids. The V and J ends lost 5 bases and 3 bases, in that order; junction bases with no gene match: 7. Germline V lookup: CDR1 MNHEY, CDR2 SVGEGT. The CDR3 DNA reads TGTGCCAGCAGTCCAACGGGACAGGGTTACTATGGCTACACCTTC. Its protein product is CASSPTGQGYYGYTF.

The chain recombines TRBV28 with TRBJ2-7, with a possible D match to TRBD2 (7 bases). CDR1 and CDR2 (germline): MDHEN, SYDVKM. V was cut by 2 bases and J by 4 bases, with 12 bases left in between. The CDR3 totals 14 residues. The CDR3 nucleotides read TGTGCCAGCAGTTTAGGGGGGGCTCTTTACGAGCAGTACTTC. It codes for CASSLGGALYEQYF.